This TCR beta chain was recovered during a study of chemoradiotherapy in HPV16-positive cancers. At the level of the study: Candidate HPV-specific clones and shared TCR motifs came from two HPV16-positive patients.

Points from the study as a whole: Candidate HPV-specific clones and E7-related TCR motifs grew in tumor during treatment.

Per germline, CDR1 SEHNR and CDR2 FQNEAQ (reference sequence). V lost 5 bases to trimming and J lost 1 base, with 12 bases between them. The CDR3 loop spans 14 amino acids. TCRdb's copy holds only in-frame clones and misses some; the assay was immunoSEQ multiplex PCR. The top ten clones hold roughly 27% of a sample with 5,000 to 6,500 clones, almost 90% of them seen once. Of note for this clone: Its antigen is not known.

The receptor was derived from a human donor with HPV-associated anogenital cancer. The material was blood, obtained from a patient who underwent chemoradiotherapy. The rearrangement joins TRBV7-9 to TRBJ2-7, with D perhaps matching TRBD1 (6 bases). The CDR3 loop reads CASSRATGSYEQYF. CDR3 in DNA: TGTGCCAGCAGCCGCGCAACAGGGTCCTACGAGCAGTACTTC.